This T cell receptor (beta chain) stems from a study of OX40 agonist ivuxolimab in advanced cancers. Overall study context: Ivuxolimab is a fully human IgG2 antibody that activates OX40 (CD134). Findings and limits, study-wide: Both CD4+ and CD8+ T cell populations in blood had undergone clonal expansion by week 6 at 0.1 to 3.0 mg/kg. CD8+ T cells were the subset that, on average, had more expanded clones than CD4+.

Produced via immunoSEQ multiplex PCR; TCRdb's table is partial and in-frame only. The table shows some 90,000 clones, with about 89% occurring only once. The CDR3 sequence is 14 residues long. Germline values: CDR1 MNHEY, CDR2 SMNVEV (reference sequence). V gave up 5 bases and J gave up 6 bases, with 16 bases separating them. This clone occurred a few times. Its specificity is not known. Exclusion applied to patients with autoimmune disease history or systemic immunosuppression. The chain employs TRBV27 and TRBJ1-2; D is unresolved. This material consisted of CD4+ or CD8+ T cells sorted from blood, taken in a trial of the OX40 agonist ivuxolimab. The receptor's source is an adult with an advanced solid tumor such as melanoma, head and neck, liver or kidney cancer. The CDR3 loop is CASSTLGREHGYTF. Here the CDR3 DNA reads TGTGCCAGCAGTACCCTCGGGAGGGAACATGGCTACACCTTC.